This T cell receptor (beta chain) was documented in a study of T-cell memory formation after mild COVID-19. Study-wide results and caveats: Several responding clones turned up in pre-infection memory, indicating that cross-reactive memory may have taken part. The authors did not confirm SARS-CoV-2 specificity of second-wave clones peaking day 37.

TCRdb re-derived calls from the 5' RACE reads in MiXCR, one entry per CDR3 protein. The sample has 150,000 to 200,000 distinct CDR3 sequences, roughly 17% seen once. This CDR3 is 16 amino acids long. Germline V gives CDR1 KGHDR, CDR2 SFDVKD. V lost 4 bases and J lost 4; bases outside the gene matches: 5. Concerning this clonotype itself: Its antigen is unknown.

The sequence came from an adult woman who had mild COVID-19 (a few samples of this study predate the infection). Cell type and time point are not known. The V gene is TRBV24-1, the J gene TRBJ2-2; TRBD1 matches 10 bases. Source material: PBMCs or a T cell subset sorted from them (not recorded which). DNA for the CDR3: TGTGCCACCAGTGACCCGGGACAGGGGTTCACCGGGGAGCTGTTTTTT. Its translation: CATSDPGQGFTGELFF.